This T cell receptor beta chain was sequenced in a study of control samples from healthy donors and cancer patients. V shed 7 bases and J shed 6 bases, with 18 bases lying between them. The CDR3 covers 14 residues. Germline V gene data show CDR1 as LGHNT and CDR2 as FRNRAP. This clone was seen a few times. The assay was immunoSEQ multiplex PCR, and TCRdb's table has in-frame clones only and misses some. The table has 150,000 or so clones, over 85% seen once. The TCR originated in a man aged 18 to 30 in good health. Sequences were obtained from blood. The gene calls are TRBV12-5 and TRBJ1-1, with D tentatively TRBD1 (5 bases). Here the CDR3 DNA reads TGTGCTAGTGCCGAGGTGGTCCAGGGCCCTGAAGCTTTCTTT. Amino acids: CASAEVVQGPEAFF. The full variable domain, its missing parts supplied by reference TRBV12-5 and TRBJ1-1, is DARVTQTPRHKVTEMGQEVTMRCQPILGHNTVFWYRQTMMQGLELLAYFRNRAPLDDSGMPKDRFSAEMPDATLATLKIQPSEPRDSAVYFCASAEVVQGPEAFFGQGTRLTVV.